Shown below are 8 T cell receptor beta chains from a single sample sequenced in a study of tumor-infiltrating lymphocytes in localized non-small cell lung cancer. Measured with immunoSEQ multiplex PCR; TCRdb has only the in-frame clones, and not every one. Of roughly 7,200 clones listed, about three quarters are singletons. Specimen: lung tumor tissue. The receptors were sampled from a human donor with non-small cell lung cancer.

The gene calls are TRBV7-3 and TRBJ2-1; a possible D gene is TRBD2 (5 bases). V was clipped by 5 bases and J by 9 bases, with 14 bases between them. Germline values: CDR1 SGHTA, CDR2 FQGTGA. This CDR3 region has 13 residues. In nucleotides, the CDR3 is TGTGCCAGCAGCCCACGAACAAGCGGTGAGCAGTTCTTC. Its translation is CASSPRTSGEQFF.

The chain uses TRBV10-1 and TRBJ1-4, with D maybe TRBD1 (6 bases). The CDR3 is made up of 16 amino acids. Germline V gene sequence: CDR1 WNHNN, CDR2 SYGVQD (reference sequence). The V gene lost 4 bases and the J gene lost 7 bases, with 19 bases spanning the gap. The CDR3 DNA reads as TGCGCCAGCAGTGGTGAAAACAGGGTGTGGATTGAAAAACTGTTTTTT. Translated, it gives CASSGENRVWIEKLFF.

The CDR3, as DNA: TGTGCCAGCAGCCTGTACATTAGGACAGGGGGCGGCGAGCAGTACTTC. Protein product: CASSLYIRTGGGEQYF. The rearrangement links TRBV7-2 to TRBJ2-7, with TRBD1 matching over 11 bases. This CDR3 comprises 16 residues. The trim removed 5 bases at V and 6 bases at J, leaving 12 bases unmatched. Germline V gives CDR1 SGHTA, CDR2 FQGNSA.

The chain uses TRBV27 and TRBJ1-2; perhaps TRBD1 as D (5 bases). There are 15 residues in the CDR3. The germline V gene has CDR1 MNHEY and CDR2 SMNVEV (reference sequence). The ends were cut back, 5 bases at V and 4 bases at J, with 17 bases in the middle. Written as DNA, the CDR3 is TGTGCCAGCAGTCCCCGGGGGGGGATGAGCTATGGCTACACCTTC. It is translated as CASSPRGGMSYGYTF.

This chain uses TRBV6-1 with TRBJ2-2; D is ambiguous. This CDR3 has 15 residues. Between the trimmed V and J ends, which lost 7 bases and 1 base, there was a span of 13 bases. CDR1 and CDR2 (germline): MNHNS, SASEGT. The CDR3 DNA reads TGTGCCAGCACACGACTGATCGAGAACACCGGGGAGCTGTTTTTT. Translated: CASTRLIENTGELFF.

This clone was counted only a few times. This chain connects TRBV7-2 to TRBJ2-7; 8 bases are shared with TRBD2. The length of the CDR3 is 15 residues. The V and J ends lost 6 bases and 5 bases, in that order; junction bases with no gene match: 12. The V gene's germline CDR1 is SGHTA and CDR2 FQGNSA. The CDR3 region has the DNA TGTGCCAGCAGTTACGGAGCGGGAGAGATGAACGAGCAGTACTTC. Its translation is CASSYGAGEMNEQYF.

The chain joins TRBV7-2 to TRBJ2-7; possible D gene TRBD1, 6 bases. Germline CDR1 and CDR2: SGHTA and FQGNSA. V was clipped by 5 bases and J by 5 bases, with 13 bases between them. The CDR3 is made up of 13 amino acids. CDR3 DNA: TGTGCCAGCAGCCCGAGCCAGGGGCACGAGCAGTACTTC. This translates into CASSPSQGHEQYF.

The chain employs TRBV6-6 and TRBJ1-1, with 9 bases that match TRBD1. This CDR3 has 13 amino acids. The germline gives CDR1 MNHNY, CDR2 SVGAGI (reference sequence). Trimming cost V 6 bases and J 5 bases; bases outside gene matches: 4. The chain's CDR3 is CASSLGQGTEAFF. CDR3 DNA sequence: TGTGCCAGCAGCTTGGGACAGGGAACTGAAGCTTTCTTT.